Shown below are 15 T cell receptor beta chains from a single sample sequenced in a study of blood T cell repertoires in COVID-19. Measured with immunoSEQ multiplex PCR; TCRdb has only the in-frame clones, and not every one. Seen here are about 260,000 clones, 84% observed once, and the top ten hold approximately 1.5%. The sample taken for sequencing was peripheral blood. Receptors originate from a middle-aged woman who had recovered from COVID-19.

The chain has TRBV29-1 and TRBJ2-1, with 7 bases that match TRBD2. Germline-derived CDR1 and CDR2 are SQVTM and ANQGSEA. V shed 3 bases and J 4 bases; nucleotides not matched to a gene: 6. This CDR3 has 14 residues. CDR3 nucleotide sequence: TGCAGCGTTGAGGGGGGGGGTCTTTACAATGAGCAGTTCTTC. Translating it yields CSVEGGGLYNEQFF.

This chain connects TRBV3-1 (or the pseudogene TRBV3-2) to TRBJ2-7; 7 bases are shared with TRBD1. Trimming took 2 bases from V and 2 from J; bases not matched to a gene: 0. Germline CDR1 reads LGHDT; CDR2 reads YNNKEL (reference sequence). The CDR3 length is 13 residues. CDR3 sequence: CASSQRGPYEQYF. The DNA for the CDR3 is TGTGCCAGCAGCCAAAGGGGGCCCTACGAGCAGTACTTC.

CDR3 loop: CASSQELGLYNSPLHF. The CDR3 nucleotides read TGCGCCAGCAGCCAAGAACTGGGACTCTATAATTCACCCCTCCACTTT. The V call is TRBV5-1, the J call TRBJ1-6; tentative D call: TRBD1 (5 bases). Germline CDR1 reads SGHRS; CDR2 reads YFSETQ. The CDR3 loop spans 16 amino acids. Between the trimmed V and J ends, which lost 4 bases and 3 bases, there was a span of 14 bases.

This sequence joins TRBV11-2 and TRBJ2-3; tentative D call: TRBD1 (6 bases). This CDR3 has 16 amino acids. The germline V and J ends were trimmed by 5 bases and 2 bases, with 17 bases remaining between them. Germline loops: CDR1 SGHAT, CDR2 FQNNGV. CDR3 loop: CASSKQGDPTTDTQYF. The CDR3 nucleotides read TGTGCCAGCAGCAAACAGGGCGACCCGACCACAGATACGCAGTATTTT.

V gene TRBV5-5 combines with J gene TRBJ2-3; 7 positions agree with TRBD1. The CDR3 covers 16 residues. Germline CDR1 reads SGHKS; CDR2 reads YYEKEE (reference sequence). The V segment lost 2 bases and the J segment 3 bases; nucleotides outside the gene matches: 9. The chain's CDR3 is CASSFQGGVATDTQYF. The CDR3, as DNA: TGTGCCAGCAGCTTTCAAGGGGGCGTGGCGACAGATACGCAGTATTTT. Drawing the rest from reference TRBV5-5 and TRBJ2-3, the complete variable domain is DAGVTQSPTHLIKTRGQQVTLRCSPISGHKSVSWYQQVLGQGPQFIFQYYEKEERGRGNFPDRFSARQFPNYSSELNVNALLLGDSALYLCASSFQGGVATDTQYFGPGTRLTVL.

The V call is TRBV7-9, the J call TRBJ2-7; 8 positions match TRBD1. Germline assignment: CDR1 SEHNR and CDR2 FQNEAQ (reference sequence). This CDR3 contains 12 residues. With 7 bases clipped from V and 4 bases from J, the junction kept 3 bases outside the gene matches. The CDR3 region is CASTRQGYEQYF. CDR3 bases: TGTGCCAGCACCAGACAGGGGTACGAGCAGTACTTC.

The gene calls are TRBV5-6 and TRBJ2-1, with 7 bases matching TRBD2. With 8 bases clipped from V and 5 bases from J, the junction kept 4 bases outside the gene matches. The CDR3 consists of 12 residues. CDR1 and CDR2 (germline): SGHDT, YYEEEE. The CDR3 loop is CASGAGDNEQFF. For the CDR3, the DNA is TGTGCCAGTGGGGCGGGGGACAATGAGCAGTTCTTC.

This sequence joins TRBV6-4 and TRBJ1-1; D ambiguous. Germline values: CDR1 MRHNA, CDR2 SNTAGT. This CDR3 spans 14 amino acids. Trimming took off 0 bases at V and 4 bases at J, with 9 bases between the two ends. This CDR3 is CASSDSETGTEAFF. CDR3 nucleotide sequence: TGTGCCAGCAGTGACTCGGAGACGGGCACTGAAGCTTTCTTT.

The chain carries TRBV6-1 and TRBJ1-4; D is ambiguous. This CDR3 has 16 amino acids. Germline V gene data show CDR1 as MNHNS and CDR2 as SASEGT. V was trimmed by 1 base and J by 0 bases, leaving 9 bases between them. The CDR3 spells CASSEGAAPTNEKLFF. Written as DNA, the CDR3 is TGTGCCAGCAGTGAAGGGGCAGCTCCAACTAATGAAAAACTGTTTTTT.

V and J are TRBV11-2 and TRBJ1-3; D call uncertain. Deletions cut 4 bases from V and 7 bases from J, with 11 bases between. Germline CDR1 SGHAT, CDR2 FQNNGV. The CDR3 is made up of 13 amino acids. The DNA of the CDR3 is TGTGCCAGCAGCTCCGAGGGAGGGAACACCATATATTTT. This encodes CASSSEGGNTIYF.

This clone was found a few times. This rearrangement joins TRBV7-2 to TRBJ2-2, with 12 bases that match TRBD2. CDR3 length: 15 amino acids. With 5 bases clipped from V and 4 bases from J, the junction kept 2 bases outside the gene matches. CDR1 and CDR2 (germline): SGHTA, FQGNSA. The CDR3 here is CASSPGLAGTGELFF. The CDR3 DNA reads as TGTGCCAGCAGCCCGGGACTAGCGGGCACCGGGGAGCTGTTTTTT.

This chain links TRBV3-1 (or the pseudogene TRBV3-2) with TRBJ1-2; the match to TRBD1 covers 7 bases. The junction had 14 bases not matched to a gene; V was cut back by 2 bases and J by 2 bases. Germline V gene sequence: CDR1 LGHDT, CDR2 YNNKEL (reference sequence). This CDR3 has 18 residues. The CDR3 reads CASSQSLPHRGRNYGYTF. DNA for the CDR3: TGTGCCAGCAGCCAATCACTACCACACAGGGGAAGGAACTATGGCTACACCTTC.

The V and J genes are TRBV4-1 and TRBJ1-2; D uncertain. Germline V lookup: CDR1 MGHRA, CDR2 YSYEKL. CDR3 size: 12 residues. Trimming pared 0 bases from V and 4 bases from J, leaving 3 bases between. The CDR3 here is CASSQDIYGYTF. The DNA for the CDR3 is TGCGCCAGCAGCCAAGATATCTATGGCTACACCTTC.

Only one count was recorded for this clone. V and J are TRBV5-5 and TRBJ2-7; 7 bases agree with TRBD1. Germline V gene data show CDR1 as SGHKS and CDR2 as YYEKEE (reference sequence). The CDR3 runs to 12 residues. V gave up 7 bases and J gave up 3 bases; unmatched junction bases: 4. The CDR3 DNA follows: TGTGCCAGCCGGGGACAGAACTACGAGCAGTACTTC. This codes for CASRGQNYEQYF.

The chain joins TRBV5-4 to TRBJ1-1; 7 bases agree with TRBD1. Germline V gene lookup returns CDR1 SGHNT and CDR2 YYREEE (reference sequence). The junction had 6 bases not matched to a gene; V was cut back by 4 bases and J by 0 bases. The CDR3 spans 15 residues. CDR3 sequence reads: CASSLQGNMNTEAFF. DNA for the CDR3: TGTGCCAGCAGCCTACAGGGGAACATGAACACTGAAGCTTTCTTT.